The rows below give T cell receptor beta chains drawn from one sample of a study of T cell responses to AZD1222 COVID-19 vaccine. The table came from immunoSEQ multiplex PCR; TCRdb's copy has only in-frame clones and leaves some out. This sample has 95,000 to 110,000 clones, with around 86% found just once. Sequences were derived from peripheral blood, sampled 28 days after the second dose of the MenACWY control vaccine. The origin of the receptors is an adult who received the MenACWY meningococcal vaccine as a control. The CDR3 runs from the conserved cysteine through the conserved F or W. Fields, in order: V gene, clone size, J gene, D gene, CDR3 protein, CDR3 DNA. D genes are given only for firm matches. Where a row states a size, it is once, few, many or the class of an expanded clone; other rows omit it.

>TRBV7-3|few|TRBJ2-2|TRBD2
CASSLKGLAGGRGTGELFF
TGTGCCAGCAGCTTAAAGGGTCTAGCGGGGGGCCGAGGCACCGGGGAGCTGTTTTTT
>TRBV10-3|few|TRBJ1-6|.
CAISLGQNNSPLHF
TGTGCCATCAGCCTAGGACAGAATAATTCACCCCTCCACTTT
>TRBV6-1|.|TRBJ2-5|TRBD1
CASSDRGHGTQYF
TGTGCCAGCAGTGACAGGGGGCACGGGACCCAGTACTTC
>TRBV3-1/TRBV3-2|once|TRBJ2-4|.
CASSQDPSYRLAKNIQYF
TGTGCCAGCAGCCAAGATCCAAGCTATCGACTAGCCAAAAACATTCAGTACTTC
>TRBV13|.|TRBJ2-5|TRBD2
CASSPGTSGQETQYF
TGTGCCAGCAGCCCCGGGACTAGCGGCCAAGAGACCCAGTACTTC
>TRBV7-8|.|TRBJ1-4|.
CASSLFAEKLFF
TGTGCCAGCAGCTTGTTCGCTGAAAAACTGTTTTTT
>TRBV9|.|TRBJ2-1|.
CASSSSGGMSYNEQFF
TGTGCCAGCAGCTCCTCTGGCGGGATGTCCTACAATGAGCAGTTCTTC
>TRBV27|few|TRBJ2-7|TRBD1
CASSPGQGRISYEQYF
TGTGCCAGCAGTCCGGGACAGGGGCGTATCTCTTACGAGCAGTACTTC
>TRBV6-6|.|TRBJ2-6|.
CASSRDARESSSGANVLTF
TGTGCCAGCAGTCGCGACGCACGAGAGAGCAGCTCTGGGGCCAACGTCCTGACTTTC
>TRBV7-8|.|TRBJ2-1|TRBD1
CASSLDRAAYNEQFF
TGTGCCAGCAGCTTGGACAGGGCTGCCTACAATGAGCAGTTCTTC
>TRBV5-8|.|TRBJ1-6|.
CASSLDGRRYNSPLHF
TGTGCCAGCAGCTTGGATGGCAGGAGGTATAATTCACCCCTCCACTTT
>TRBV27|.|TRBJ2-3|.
CASSFDPTRTVEDTQYF
TGTGCCAGCAGTTTTGACCCGACTAGGACGGTCGAGGATACGCAGTATTTT
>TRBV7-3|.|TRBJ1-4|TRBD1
CASSARQGEKLFF
TGTGCCAGCAGTGCCCGACAGGGGGAAAAACTGTTTTTT
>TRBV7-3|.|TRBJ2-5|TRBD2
CASSLTIWTSGGRETQYF
TGTGCCAGCAGCTTAACCATCTGGACTAGCGGGGGGCGAGAGACCCAGTACTTC
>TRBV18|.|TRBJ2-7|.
CASSPPADIYEQYF
TGTGCCAGCTCACCACCAGCTGATATCTACGAGCAGTACTTC
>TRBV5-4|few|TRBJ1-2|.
CASSPTGIGYGYTF
TGTGCCAGCAGTCCTACAGGGATCGGGTATGGCTACACCTTC
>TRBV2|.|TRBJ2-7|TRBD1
CASRTDRDEQYF
TGTGCCAGCAGGACAGACAGGGACGAGCAGTACTTC
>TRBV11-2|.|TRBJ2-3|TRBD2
CASSPRTSGGRGDTQYF
TGTGCCAGCAGCCCCCGGACTAGCGGGGGGCGGGGAGATACGCAGTATTTT
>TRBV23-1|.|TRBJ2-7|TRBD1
CASSQSAVGGQGSYEQYF
TGCGCCAGCAGTCAATCGGCCGTGGGGGGACAGGGGTCCTACGAGCAGTACTTC
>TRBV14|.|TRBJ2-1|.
CASSQDNHEQFF
TGTGCCAGCAGCCAAGATAACCATGAGCAGTTCTTC
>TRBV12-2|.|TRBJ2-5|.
CASRLTSCRTGKETQYF
TGTGCAAGTCGCTTGACAAGCTGCCGGACAGGGAAAGAGACCCAGTACTTC
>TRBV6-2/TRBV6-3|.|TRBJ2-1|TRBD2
CASSSREGSYNEQFF
TGTGCCAGCAGCTCCCGGGAGGGCTCCTACAATGAGCAGTTCTTC
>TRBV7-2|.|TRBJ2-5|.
CASSSGRIQETQYF
TGTGCCAGCAGCTCCGGACGGATCCAAGAGACCCAGTACTTC
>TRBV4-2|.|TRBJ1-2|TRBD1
CASSLTGTGGYTF
TGTGCCAGCAGCCTTACCGGGACAGGAGGCTACACCTTC
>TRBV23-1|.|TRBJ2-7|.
CASKSSPPPGAKGKYEQYF
TGCGCCAGCAAGTCTTCTCCCCCGCCGGGTGCAAAGGGGAAATACGAGCAGTACTTC
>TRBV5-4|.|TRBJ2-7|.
CASSLFSGREQYF
TGTGCCAGCAGCTTGTTCTCCGGGAGAGAGCAGTACTTC
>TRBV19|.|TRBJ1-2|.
CASSLRGALYGYTF
TGTGCCAGTAGTCTCCGAGGGGCCCTCTATGGCTACACCTTC
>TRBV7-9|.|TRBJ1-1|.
CASSLTRELYVNTEAFF
TGTGCCAGCAGCTTAACCAGGGAACTCTATGTGAACACTGAAGCTTTCTTT
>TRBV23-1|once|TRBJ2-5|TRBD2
CASSQSFSASGGQETQYF
TGCGCCAGCAGTCAATCGTTCTCGGCTAGCGGGGGGCAAGAGACCCAGTACTTC